These 25 T cell receptor beta chains were all obtained from the same sample, sequenced in a study of regulatory T cells in long-lasting Graves disease (dated by TCRdb to the early 2020s). The time point label, read with the paper, signifies: newly diagnosed GD, antithyroid drugs for less than 3 months. RNA was extracted from PBMCs in TRIzol for both TCR sequencing and RNA sequencing. The library was generated by multiplex PCR. Sequencer: Illumina HiSeq 4000. iRepertoire HTBI primers and Arm-PCR amplification of CDR3 regions were used to construct TCR beta libraries. TCRdb trimmed public reads at Q25 via fastp, called clones via MiXCR and kept in-frame beta chains. Each CDR3 protein gets just one entry, which takes the most common genes and DNA from the rows behind it. This sample holds roughly 500,000 distinct CDR3 sequences; more than 10% were observed only once. Approximately 9% of the sample is taken by the ten largest.

The same specimen was also included in a second study, on T cells in Graves' hyperthyroidism and ophthalmopathy.

Sequencing used peripheral blood mononuclear cells (PBMCs), obtained at new diagnosis, from a patient treated with antithyroid drugs. Receptors were obtained from a woman in her 30s with Graves disease. Donor details come from another sample of the same person, matched by shared clones.

V usage is TRBV6-1 and J usage is TRBJ1-2; D not certain. Germline V gene sequence: CDR1 MNHNS, CDR2 SASEGT. The CDR3 sequence is 16 residues long. Trimming removed 10 bases from V and 4 bases from J, with 25 bases in between. This chain's CDR3 is CATSKAGGRLTYGYTF. CDR3 coding DNA: TGTGCCACCTCAAAAGCGGGCGGGAGGCTGACCTATGGCTACACCTTC.

This sequence joins TRBV28 and TRBJ2-1; 16 bases are shared with TRBD2. Germline trimming cut 1 base from V and 10 bases from J; bases unmatched to any gene: 4. CDR3 length: 16 residues. Per germline, CDR1 MDHEN and CDR2 SYDVKM. The CDR3 sequence: CASSLSGTSGRDEQFF. The CDR3 DNA reads as TGTGCCAGCAGTTTATCCGGGACTAGCGGGAGGGACGAGCAGTTCTTC. Full variable domain (rest looked up from reference TRBV28 and TRBJ2-1): DVKVTQSSRYLVKRTGEKVFLECVQDMDHENMFWYRQDPGLGLRLIYFSYDVKMKEKGDIPEGYSVSREKKERFSLILESASTNQTSMYLCASSLSGTSGRDEQFFGPGTRLTVL.

With respect to this clonotype: A far larger clone is one base from this, pointing to a likely read error. J is TRBJ2-1 and V is TRBV2; the D gene is possibly TRBD2 (6 bases). The CDR3 is 15 residues long. Germline V CDR1 and CDR2: SNHLY, FYNNEI. Trimming removed 8 bases at V and 13 bases at J, with 27 bases between. The CDR3 loop reads CASGFLGRGQETQFF. The DNA for the CDR3 is TGTGCCAGCGGTTTTCTCGGGAGAGGGCAGGAGACCCAGTTCTTC.

This clonotype appeared a few times. V gene TRBV19 combines with J gene TRBJ2-2; D is undetermined. With 3 bases removed from V and 5 bases from J, the gap between germline ends came to 13 bases. CDR1 is LNHDA and CDR2 is SQIVND in the germline V gene (reference sequence). The CDR3 length is 15 residues. The CDR3 nucleotides read TGTGCCAGTAGTATTCTCTCAGAGATAACCGGGGAGCTGTTTTTT. It yields the protein CASSILSEITGELFF.

In this sample, this clonotype turned up many times. This sequence joins TRBV7-3 and TRBJ2-5; D gene unclear. The V end was cut by 1 base, the J end by 5 bases, with 14 bases between. Germline CDR1 is SGHTA and CDR2 is FQGTGA. The CDR3 runs 15 residues. In DNA, the CDR3 is TGTGCCAGCAGCTTAAACGGCATGACGATGGAGACCCAGTACTTC. Translation: CASSLNGMTMETQYF.

This clonotype was picked up many times. V and J are TRBV6-2 or TRBV6-3 and TRBJ1-6; TRBD1 matches at 10 bases. The CDR3 loop spans 15 amino acids. The V gene end was trimmed by 6 bases and the J gene end by 9 bases; junction bases not matched to a gene: 8. Germline assignment: CDR1 MNHEY and CDR2 SVGEGT. The CDR3 DNA reads TGTGCCAGCAGCCCTCGGACAGGGGGGAGTTCACCCCTCCACTTT. It translates to CASSPRTGGSSPLHF.

The table lists this clonotype with many counts. The chain is built from TRBV30 and TRBJ1-1; D call uncertain. The V and J ends lost 0 bases and 1 base respectively, with 6 bases between them. CDR3 length: 13 amino acids. Germline-derived CDR1 and CDR2 are GTSNPN and SVGIG (reference sequence). In nucleotides, the CDR3 is TGTGCCTGGAGTGTAATGGAGAACACTGAAGCTTTCTTT. Protein sequence: CAWSVMENTEAFF.

At least ten counts were recorded for this clonotype. The chain recombines TRBV2 with TRBJ2-1, with 10 bases lining up with TRBD2. V lost 4 bases, J lost 6 bases, and 3 bases stayed unmatched. In germline, CDR1 is SNHLY, CDR2 FYNNEI. The length of the CDR3 is 14 residues. For the CDR3, the DNA is TGTGCCAGCAGTGCCCGACTAGCGGGCAATGAGCAGTTCTTC. Its protein is CASSARLAGNEQFF. The whole variable domain, filled in from reference TRBV2 and TRBJ2-1, reads EPEVTQTPSHQVTQMGQEVILRCVPISNHLYFYWYRQILGQKVEFLVSFYNNEISEKSEIFDDQFSVERPDGSNFTLKIRSTKLEDSAMYFCASSARLAGNEQFFGPGTRLTVL.

The chain joins TRBV29-1 to TRBJ1-2; a possible D gene is TRBD1 (5 bases). Per germline, CDR1 SQVTM and CDR2 ANQGSEA. Trimming took off 8 bases at V and 3 bases at J, with 13 bases between the two ends. This CDR3 region has 12 residues. As DNA, the CDR3 is TGCAGCTCTGGGACCAGTGACTATGGCTACACCTTC. It yields the protein CSSGTSDYGYTF.

J is TRBJ1-2 and V is TRBV2; D uncertain. This CDR3 has 14 residues. The germline gives CDR1 SNHLY, CDR2 FYNNEI. V gave up 1 base and J gave up 2 bases, with 8 bases separating them. The CDR3 sequence is CASSEGRRNYGYTF. CDR3 DNA: TGTGCCAGCAGTGAAGGACGGCGAAACTATGGCTACACCTTC. Drawing the rest from reference TRBV2 and TRBJ1-2, the complete variable domain is EPEVTQTPSHQVTQMGQEVILRCVPISNHLYFYWYRQILGQKVEFLVSFYNNEISEKSEIFDDQFSVERPDGSNFTLKIRSTKLEDSAMYFCASSEGRRNYGYTFGSGTRLTVV.

The chain joins TRBV6-1 to TRBJ1-1; D may be TRBD1 (6 bases). CDR3 length equals 14 residues. V lost 1 base to trimming and J lost 5 bases, with 11 bases between them. Germline V gene sequence: CDR1 MNHNS, CDR2 SASEGT. Here the CDR3 reads CASSEVRGLTEAFF. The CDR3 DNA reads TGTGCCAGCAGTGAAGTCAGGGGTTTAACTGAAGCTTTCTTT.

This clonotype was counted ten times or more. CDR3 region: CASSLQGQGADTQYF. Written as DNA, the CDR3 is TGTGCCAGCAGCTTACAGGGGCAGGGGGCAGATACGCAGTATTTT. The rearrangement joins TRBV7-3 to TRBJ2-3, with 7 bases aligning to TRBD1. Germline V gene data show CDR1 as SGHTA and CDR2 as FQGTGA. J lost 4 bases, V lost 2 bases, and 6 bases had no gene match. The CDR3 sequence is 15 residues long.

This rearrangement joins TRBV4-1 to TRBJ2-7; 11 bases fit TRBD2. Germline loops: CDR1 MGHRA, CDR2 YSYEKL. V dropped 4 bases and J dropped 9; count of bases not matched to a gene: 14. The CDR3 contains 16 residues. CDR3 bases: TGCGCCAGCAGCCGCACCGGGACTAGCGGATCTACGGGGCAGTACTTC. Its protein is CASSRTGTSGSTGQYF.

This clonotype occurred many times. The chain carries TRBV6-1 and TRBJ2-1; 7 bases line up with TRBD2. The CDR3 has 18 residues. J gave up 7 bases and V 2 bases, and 17 bases lay outside the gene matches. The germline CDR1 and CDR2 sequences are MNHNS and SASEGT. CDR3 DNA sequence: TGTGCCAGCAGTGAACAACCCCCAACCGGCGGGAGAGTAAATGAGCAGTTCTTC. It translates to CASSEQPPTGGRVNEQFF.

This clonotype has just a few counts. This sequence joins TRBV20-1 and TRBJ1-5, with TRBD1 as a possible D gene (5 bases). The CDR3 runs to 17 residues. The ends were cut back, 0 bases at V and 1 base at J, with 16 bases in the middle. Germline V gene lookup returns CDR1 DFQATT and CDR2 SNEGSKA (reference sequence). Written as DNA, the CDR3 is TGCAGTGCTAGAGATCCCGGAGGGACGCGGAGCAATCAGCCCCAGCATTTT. It yields the protein CSARDPGGTRSNQPQHF.

Remarks on this clonotype: The junction shows a germline mismatch at one end, possibly a read error. J is TRBJ2-1 and V is TRBV7-3, with unresolved D. The CDR3 spans 13 residues. Germline V gene sequence: CDR1 SGHTA, CDR2 FQGTGA. CDR3 residues: CASSQSKYNGQFF. The CDR3 nucleotides are TGTGCCAGCAGCCAATCTAAATACAATGGGCAGTTCTTC.

This clonotype has just a few counts. The gene calls are TRBV29-1 and TRBJ1-2, with a weak D call TRBD1 (6 bases). V lost 7 bases, J lost 8 bases, and 20 bases lay in between. The CDR3 sequence is 13 residues long. Germline CDR1 is SQVTM and CDR2 is ANQGSEA. The DNA of the CDR3 is TGCAGCGCCGGAGGGCAGGGGTCGGAAGGCTACACCTTC. As protein: CSAGGQGSEGYTF. Full variable domain (missing parts from reference TRBV29-1 and TRBJ1-2): SAVISQKPSRDICQRGTSLTIQCQVDSQVTMMFWYRQQPGQSLTLIATANQGSEATYESGFVIDKFPISRPNLTFSTLTVSNMSPEDSSIYLCSAGGQGSEGYTFGSGTRLTVV.

This clonotype was counted at least ten times. The V call is TRBV5-1, the J call TRBJ1-1; D not resolved. The germline V gene encodes CDR1 SGHRS and CDR2 YFSETQ. The CDR3 has 13 amino acids. Trimming left V 4 bases short and J 7 bases short, with 14 bases between. CDR3 sequence (DNA): TGCGCCAGCAGCCCCCTACTGACGGGTGAAGCTTTCTTT. Translated: CASSPLLTGEAFF. Drawing the rest from reference TRBV5-1 and TRBJ1-1, the complete variable domain is KAGVTQTPRYLIKTRGQQVTLSCSPISGHRSVSWYQQTPGQGLQFLFEYFSETQRNKGNFPGRFSGRQFSNSRSEMNVSTLELGDSALYLCASSPLLTGEAFFGQGTRLTVV.

In this sample, this clonotype turned up many times. This chain connects TRBV2 to TRBJ2-1; 11 bases map to TRBD2. V was clipped by 3 bases and J by 8 bases; unmatched bases: 6. CDR3 length: 15 amino acids. CDR1 SNHLY and CDR2 FYNNEI come from the germline V gene. This CDR3 is CASSETSGINDEQFF. The CDR3 coding sequence is TGTGCCAGCAGTGAGACTAGCGGGATAAACGATGAGCAGTTCTTC.

In its sample, this clonotype was seen many times. The rearrangement links TRBV6-1 to TRBJ2-1, with TRBD2 matching 16 bases. This CDR3 contains 15 residues. Germline CDR1 and CDR2: MNHNS and SASEGT. The trim removed 8 bases at V and 7 bases at J, leaving 5 bases unmatched. CDR3 sequence reads: CASSGLAGGRNEQFF. CDR3 DNA sequence: TGTGCCAGCTCGGGACTAGCGGGAGGGCGGAATGAGCAGTTCTTC.

The chain combines TRBV20-1 with TRBJ1-1, with TRBD1 as a possible D gene (5 bases). This CDR3 has 14 amino acids. Per the germline V gene, CDR1 is DFQATT and CDR2 is SNEGSKA (reference sequence). V lost 4 bases and J 4 bases, leaving 16 bases between the germline ends. The CDR3 loop reads CSATGGGVGTEAFF. CDR3 bases: TGCAGTGCTACGGGTGGGGGGGTTGGCACTGAAGCTTTCTTT.

This clonotype was found a few times. V is TRBV28 and J is TRBJ1-6; D is ambiguous. The CDR3 has 15 residues. Per the germline V gene, CDR1 is MDHEN and CDR2 is SYDVKM. V was cut by 7 bases and J by 0 bases, with 10 bases left in between. CDR3 loop: CASTLSYSYNSPLHF. Here the CDR3 DNA reads TGTGCCAGCACCCTCAGCTACTCCTATAATTCACCCCTCCACTTT. Complete variable domain (other parts from reference TRBV28 and TRBJ1-6): DVKVTQSSRYLVKRTGEKVFLECVQDMDHENMFWYRQDPGLGLRLIYFSYDVKMKEKGDIPEGYSVSREKKERFSLILESASTNQTSMYLCASTLSYSYNSPLHFGNGTRLTVT.

This clonotype has ten or more counts. The chain links TRBV12-3 or TRBV12-4 to TRBJ1-2; D call uncertain. This CDR3 is built from 12 residues. V shed 6 bases and J shed 2 bases, with 7 bases lying between them. CDR3 protein: CASRPLNYGYTF. The CDR3 DNA follows: TGTGCCAGCAGGCCTTTAAACTATGGCTACACCTTC.

This sequence joins TRBV3-1 and TRBJ2-7; D tentatively fits TRBD1 or TRBD2 (6 bases each). CDR1 LGHDT and CDR2 YNNKEL come from the germline V gene (reference sequence). V lost 6 bases and J lost 3, with 15 bases in between. This CDR3 contains 14 residues. CDR3 protein: CASSRKGGYYEQYF. In DNA form, the CDR3 reads TGTGCCAGCAGTCGCAAAGGGGGGTACTACGAGCAGTACTTC.

V usage is TRBV6-2 or TRBV6-3 and J usage is TRBJ2-7, with 9 bases identical to TRBD1. Germline lookup yields CDR1 MNHEY and CDR2 SVGEGT. V lost 3 bases to trimming and J lost 5 bases; unmatched junction nucleotides: 8. CDR3 length: 15 residues. Written as DNA, the CDR3 is TGTGCCAGCAGTTATTCAGGGACAGGGTACCACGAGCAGTACTTC. Residues: CASSYSGTGYHEQYF.